This TCR beta chain is drawn from a study of T-cell memory formation after mild COVID-19. Study-level information: TCR clusters mostly belonged to single donors.

A note on this clonotype: What it binds is unknown.

General study results and limits: Pre-infection memory held some responding clones, suggesting pre-existing cross-reactive T cells responded. Clones that contracted clustered mainly in CM and EM if CD4+ and in EMRA if CD8+.

The length of the CDR3 is 16 residues. V shed 4 bases, J shed 0 bases, and the junction held 9 bases outside the gene matches. Germline CDR1 SGDLS, CDR2 YYNGEE. Via MiXCR, TCRdb re-called the 5' RACE reads, giving one row per CDR3 protein. This table has some 160,000 distinct CDR3 sequences, around 30% appearing once. The rearrangement uses TRBV9 and TRBJ2-5, with 7 nucleotides matching TRBD2. Sequencing was done on a sample of PBMCs or a T cell subset sorted from them (not recorded which). The sequence was collected from an adult woman who had mild COVID-19 (a few samples of this study predate the infection). Cell type and time point are not known. The CDR3 is CASSPQSGANQETQYF. The CDR3 nucleotides are TGTGCCAGCAGCCCCCAAAGCGGGGCGAACCAAGAGACCCAGTACTTC.